Listed here is a single T cell receptor beta chain. In the original processing: Amplification with reference gene primers provided the estimates of nucleated cell counts. Here immunoSEQ multiplex PCR was the method, and the copy in TCRdb shows in-frame clones only, minus some. D and trimming were read from the DNA, whereas the V and J calls and clone size are those reported in that table. Found here are 200,000 to 250,000 clones, around 91% of them singletons; the top ten hold 3% to 3.5%. After removal of 5 bases from V and 7 bases from J, the junction contained 8 bases not matched to a gene. Germline V gene data show CDR1 as MDHEN and CDR2 as SYDVKM. The CDR3 runs to 14 residues. The data originate from a study of blood T cell repertoires in COVID-19. Study-wide background: Italy, Spain and the United States were the sources of the convalescent and acute COVID-19 samples. PBMCs, B-cell-depleted T cells, or T cells were the source of the cDNA or gDNA that made up the material.

Living in 25 or so US areas, the participants were between 18 and 89 years of age. This chain connects TRBV28 to TRBJ2-4; 7 bases are a match to TRBD1. The TCR comes from a woman aged 18-35 years in a cohort exposed to, infected with or recovered from COVID-19 (not recorded which). Sequenced input: PBMCs or T cells enriched from blood (not recorded which). CDR3 protein: CASSPRGSSNIQYF. As DNA, the CDR3 is TGTGCCAGCAGTCCCAGGGGGTCGAGTAACATTCAGTACTTC. The variable domain in full, with the rest retrieved from reference TRBV28 and TRBJ2-4, is DVKVTQSSRYLVKRTGEKVFLECVQDMDHENMFWYRQDPGLGLRLIYFSYDVKMKEKGDIPEGYSVSREKKERFSLILESASTNQTSMYLCASSPRGSSNIQYFGAGTRLSVL.